This T cell receptor (beta chain) was sequenced for a study of cytomegalovirus exposure and HLA in healthy donors. Sequenced by immunoSEQ multiplex PCR; TCRdb stores in-frame clones only, minus some. The sample carries about 56,000 clones, 85% to 95% recorded once. Germline V CDR1 and CDR2: KGHSH, LQKENI. Trimming shortened V by 0 bases and J by 7 bases, and 12 bases separated the two germline ends. The CDR3 runs 14 residues. The source of this sequence is a woman aged 18-30 years in good health and CMV-seronegative. Sequencing used PBMCs. This chain links TRBV18 with TRBJ1-1; D gene uncertain. The CDR3 sequence: CASSPPRGNDEAFF. The CDR3 DNA sequence: TGTGCCAGCTCACCACCGCGCGGAAACGATGAAGCTTTCTTT.